This T cell receptor beta chain emerged from a study of somatic mutations in cytotoxic T cells in rheumatoid arthritis (dated 2017 in TCRdb). About the investigation overall: Right after diagnosis and prior to the start of any treatment, about 29 ml EDTA of peripheral blood was drawn from patients. Sorted V beta1+ cells also underwent TCRB sequencing, and some V beta antibody-stained T-cell populations were flow-sorted at nearly 100% purity on a FACSAria II or Sony SH800. Whether expanded CD8+ T-cell clones in untreated, newly diagnosed rheumatoid arthritis carry somatic mutations was the study question, and clonality was characterized with TCRB deep sequencing. For 65 rheumatoid arthritis patients and 20 or so healthy controls, TCRB deep sequencing was carried out. Median age was essentially the same in the patient group and the control group.

Points on this clone: Its antigen specificity is not known. There are no base qualities to consult, and no much larger clone falls within one base.

Genomic DNA underwent TCRB CDR3 sequencing using the immunoSEQ assay. The paper's data handling went like this. Only a few patient CD8+ clones larger than 1% matched published virus-specific TCRB sequences when compared against them. The analyses included only productive TCRB rearrangements. Clonality was calculated as a Shannon entropy-based productive clonality index, and a clone was defined by a unique TCRB CDR3 sequence. To calculate repertoire overlap between two samples, the template counts of each clone were considered relative to each sample's total templates. V-gene usage from TCRB sequencing and V-gene usage measured by flow cytometry were correlated (Spearman r of about 0.61). TCRdb took this table from immuneACCESS and kept in-frame rearrangements with V and J called. Such tables lack part of the clones; where checked against another copy, unresolved V genes explain under half of the gap, and the rest is unexplained. The V and J calls and clone size were taken over from that table, and D and trimming were inferred from the DNA. Counted in this sample were around 29,000 clones; roughly four fifths of them appeared once. The top ten constitute 7% to 9% of the sample.

Broad study findings and their caveats: Healthy controls showed no age-related increase in CD8+ clonality, whereas patients did (Spearman r ~ 0.49). The antigen targets of the expanded CD8+ clones were unknown, and absence from virus-specific databases did not rule out viral specificity. There was no significant difference in CD8+ T-cell clonality between rheumatoid arthritis patients and age-matched healthy controls. Several identical CD8+ TCRB sequences were found in both blood and synovial fluid, and in about an eighth of the roughly 60 patients the largest CD8+ clone exceeded 20% of CD8+ cells.

On an AutoMACS, CD4+ and CD8+ cells were isolated via positive magnetic bead selection, and their purity was verified by flow cytometry. Clonal expansions were first screened by flow cytometry with a TCR V beta antibody panel, then characterized by TCRB deep sequencing of sorted CD8+ fractions. Peripheral blood mononuclear cells were isolated by Ficoll-Paque PLUS density gradient separation. Nucleospin Tissue or Tissue XS kits were used to extract DNA from CD4-enriched, CD8-enriched or PBMC samples, and a Qubit 2.0 fluorometer was used for quantification. The source is an adult with rheumatoid arthritis. Sequenced material: CD8+ T cells sorted from blood.

The encoded CDR3 is CASSKTSGPSYEQYF. The nucleotide sequence reads as follows: TGTGCCAGCAGCAAAACTAGCGGTCCCTCCTACGAGCAGTACTTC. The chain joins TRBV11-2 to TRBJ2-7, with TRBD2 matching 8 junction bases. The CDR3 goes from the cysteine to the phenylalanine over 15 residues. Here the CDR3 DNA is all that survives: 45 bases in frame from base 1. The CDR1 and CDR2 encoded by the germline V gene are SGHAT and FQNNGV. Trimming accounts for 5 bases at V and 0 bases at J, while the number of junction bases matched to no gene is 6.